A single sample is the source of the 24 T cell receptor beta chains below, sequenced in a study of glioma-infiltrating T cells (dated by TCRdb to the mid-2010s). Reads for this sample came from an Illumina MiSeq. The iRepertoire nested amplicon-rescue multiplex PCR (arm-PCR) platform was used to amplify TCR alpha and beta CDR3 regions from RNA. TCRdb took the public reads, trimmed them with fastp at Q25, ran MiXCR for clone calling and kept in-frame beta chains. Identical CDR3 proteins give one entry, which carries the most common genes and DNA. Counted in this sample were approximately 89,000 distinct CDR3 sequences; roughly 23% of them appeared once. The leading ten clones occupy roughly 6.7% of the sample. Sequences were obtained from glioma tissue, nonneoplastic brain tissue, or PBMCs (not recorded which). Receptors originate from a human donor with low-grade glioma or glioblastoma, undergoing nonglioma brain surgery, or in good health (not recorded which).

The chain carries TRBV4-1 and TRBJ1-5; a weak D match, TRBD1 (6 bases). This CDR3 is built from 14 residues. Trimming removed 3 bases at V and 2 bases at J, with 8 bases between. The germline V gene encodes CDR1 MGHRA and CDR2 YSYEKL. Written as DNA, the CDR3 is TGCGCCAGCAGCCAGACAGGTGGCAATCAGCCCCAGCATTTT. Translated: CASSQTGGNQPQHF.

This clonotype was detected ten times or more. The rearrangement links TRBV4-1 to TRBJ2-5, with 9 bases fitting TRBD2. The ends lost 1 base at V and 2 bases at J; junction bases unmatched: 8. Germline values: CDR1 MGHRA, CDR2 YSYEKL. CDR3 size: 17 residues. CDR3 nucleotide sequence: TGCGCCAGCAGCCAAGGAGTACTAGCGGGCCCTCAAGAGACCCAGTACTTC. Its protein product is CASSQGVLAGPQETQYF.

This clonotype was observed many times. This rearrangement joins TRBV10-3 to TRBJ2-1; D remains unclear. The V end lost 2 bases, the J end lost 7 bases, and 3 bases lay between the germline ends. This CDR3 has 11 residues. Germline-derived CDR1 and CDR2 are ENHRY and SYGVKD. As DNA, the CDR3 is TGTGCCATCAGTGAGCGGAATGAGCAGTTCTTC. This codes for CAISERNEQFF.

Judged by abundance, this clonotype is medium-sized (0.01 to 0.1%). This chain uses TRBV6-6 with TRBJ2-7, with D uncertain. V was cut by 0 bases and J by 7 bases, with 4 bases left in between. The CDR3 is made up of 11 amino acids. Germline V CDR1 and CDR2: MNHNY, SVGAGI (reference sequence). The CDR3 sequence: CASSYSGEQYF. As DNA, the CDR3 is TGTGCCAGCAGTTACTCAGGGGAGCAGTACTTC.

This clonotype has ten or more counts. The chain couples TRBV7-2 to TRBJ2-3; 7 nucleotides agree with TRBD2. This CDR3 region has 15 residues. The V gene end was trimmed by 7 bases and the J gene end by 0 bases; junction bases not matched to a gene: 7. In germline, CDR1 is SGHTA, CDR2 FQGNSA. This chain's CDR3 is CASTLAATSTDTQYF. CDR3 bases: TGTGCCAGCACGCTAGCGGCGACTAGCACAGATACGCAGTATTTT.

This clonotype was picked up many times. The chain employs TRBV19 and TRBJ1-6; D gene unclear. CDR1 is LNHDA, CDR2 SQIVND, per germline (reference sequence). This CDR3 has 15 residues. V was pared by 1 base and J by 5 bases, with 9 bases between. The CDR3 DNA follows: TGTGCCAGTAGTATAGGAGTCGGCCATAATTCACCCCTCCACTTT. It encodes CASSIGVGHNSPLHF.

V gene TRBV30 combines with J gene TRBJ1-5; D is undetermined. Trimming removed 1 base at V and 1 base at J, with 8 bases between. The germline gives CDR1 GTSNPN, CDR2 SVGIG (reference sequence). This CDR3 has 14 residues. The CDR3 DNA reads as TGTGCCTGGAGTGGTCTTTGGAGCAATCAGCCCCAGCATTTT. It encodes CAWSGLWSNQPQHF.

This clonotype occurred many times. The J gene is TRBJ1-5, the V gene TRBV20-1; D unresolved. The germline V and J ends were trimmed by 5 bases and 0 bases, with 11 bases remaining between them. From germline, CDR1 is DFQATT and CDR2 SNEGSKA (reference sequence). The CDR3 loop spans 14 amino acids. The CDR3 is CSASADYSNQPQHF. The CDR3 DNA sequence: TGCAGTGCTTCGGCAGATTATAGCAATCAGCCCCAGCATTTT.

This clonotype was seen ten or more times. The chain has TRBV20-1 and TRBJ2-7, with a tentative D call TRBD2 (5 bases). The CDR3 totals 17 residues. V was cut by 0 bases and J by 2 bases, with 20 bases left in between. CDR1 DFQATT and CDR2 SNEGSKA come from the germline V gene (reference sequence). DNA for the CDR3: TGCAGTGCTAGAGATTACCGAGCGCGCGGGCCTGCCTACGAGCAGTACTTC. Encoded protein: CSARDYRARGPAYEQYF.

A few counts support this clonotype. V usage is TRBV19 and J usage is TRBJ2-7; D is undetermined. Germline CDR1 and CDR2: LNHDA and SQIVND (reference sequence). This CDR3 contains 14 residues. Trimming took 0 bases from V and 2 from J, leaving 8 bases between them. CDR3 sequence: CASSIDRSPYEQYF. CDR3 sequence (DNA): TGTGCCAGTAGTATAGATCGGTCCCCCTACGAGCAGTACTTC.

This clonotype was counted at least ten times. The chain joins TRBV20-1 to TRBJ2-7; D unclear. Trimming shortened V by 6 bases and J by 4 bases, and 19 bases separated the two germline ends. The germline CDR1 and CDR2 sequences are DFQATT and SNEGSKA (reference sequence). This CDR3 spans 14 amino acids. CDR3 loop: CSARSARTVYEQYF. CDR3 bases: TGCAGTGCCCGGAGCGCCCGAACTGTGTACGAGCAGTACTTC.

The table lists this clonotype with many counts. CDR3 sequence (DNA): TGTGCCAGCAGCCACTCCCTTACCGGGGAGCTGTTTTTT. It codes for CASSHSLTGELFF. V is TRBV4-2 and J is TRBJ2-2; D uncertain. CDR1 and CDR2 from the germline V gene are LGHNA and YNFKEQ. There are 13 residues in the CDR3. Trimming stripped 3 bases from V and 5 bases from J, with 7 bases between.

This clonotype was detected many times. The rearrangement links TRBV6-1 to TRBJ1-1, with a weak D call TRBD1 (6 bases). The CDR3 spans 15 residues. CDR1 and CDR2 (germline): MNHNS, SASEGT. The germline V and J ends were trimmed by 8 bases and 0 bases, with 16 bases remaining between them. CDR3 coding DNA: TGTGCCAGCCTCTCGCCAGGACAGCTGAACACTGAAGCTTTCTTT. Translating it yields CASLSPGQLNTEAFF.

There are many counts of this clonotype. DNA of the CDR3: TGTGCCAGCAGCCTTCAAGCCTACAATGAGCAGTTCTTC. It is translated as CASSLQAYNEQFF. The chain has TRBV14 and TRBJ2-1; D call uncertain. From germline, CDR1 is SGHDN and CDR2 FVKESK. The germline V and J ends were trimmed by 4 bases and 2 bases, with 6 bases remaining between them. This CDR3 comprises 13 residues. The variable domain in full, with the rest retrieved from reference TRBV14 and TRBJ2-1, is EAGVTQFPSHSVIEKGQTVTLRCDPISGHDNLYWYRRVMGKEIKFLLHFVKESKQDESGMPNNRFLAERTGGTYSTLKVQPAELEDSGVYFCASSLQAYNEQFFGPGTRLTVL.

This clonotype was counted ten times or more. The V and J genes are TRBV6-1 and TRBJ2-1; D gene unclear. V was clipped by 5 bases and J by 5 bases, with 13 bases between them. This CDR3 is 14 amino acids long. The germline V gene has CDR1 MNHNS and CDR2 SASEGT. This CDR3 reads CASSRGTQNNEQFF. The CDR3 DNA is TGTGCCAGCAGTCGCGGAACCCAGAACAATGAGCAGTTCTTC.

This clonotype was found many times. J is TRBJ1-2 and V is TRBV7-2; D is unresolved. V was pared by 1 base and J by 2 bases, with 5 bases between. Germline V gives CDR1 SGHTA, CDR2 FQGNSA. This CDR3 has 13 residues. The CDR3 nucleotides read TGTGCCAGCAGCTTAGGACAAAACTATGGCTACACCTTC. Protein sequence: CASSLGQNYGYTF. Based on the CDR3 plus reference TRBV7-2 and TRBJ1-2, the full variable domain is GAGVSQSPSNKVTEKGKDVELRCDPISGHTALYWYRQSLGQGLEFLIYFQGNSAPDKSGLPSDRFSAERTGGSVSTLTIQRTQQEDSAVYLCASSLGQNYGYTFGSGTRLTVV.

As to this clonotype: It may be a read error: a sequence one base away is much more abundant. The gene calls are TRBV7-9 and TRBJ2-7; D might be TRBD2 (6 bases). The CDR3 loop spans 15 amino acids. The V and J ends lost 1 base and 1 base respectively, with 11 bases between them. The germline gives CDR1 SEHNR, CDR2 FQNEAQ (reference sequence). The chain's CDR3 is CASSLVSGRSYEQYF. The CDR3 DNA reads TGTGCCAGCAGCTTAGTAAGCGGGCGATCCTACGAGCAGTACTTC.

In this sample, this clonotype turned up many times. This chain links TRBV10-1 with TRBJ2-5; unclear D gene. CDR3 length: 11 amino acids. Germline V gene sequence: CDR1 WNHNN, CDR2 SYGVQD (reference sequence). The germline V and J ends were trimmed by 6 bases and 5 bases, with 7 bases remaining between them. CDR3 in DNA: TGCGCCAGCAGGCCATTGGAGACCCAGTACTTC. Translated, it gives CASRPLETQYF.

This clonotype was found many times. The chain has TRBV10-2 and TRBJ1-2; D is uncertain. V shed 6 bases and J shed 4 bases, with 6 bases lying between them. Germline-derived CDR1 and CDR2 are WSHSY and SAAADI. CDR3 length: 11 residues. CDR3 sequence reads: CASRQSYGYTF. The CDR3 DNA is TGCGCCAGCAGGCAGAGCTATGGCTACACCTTC.

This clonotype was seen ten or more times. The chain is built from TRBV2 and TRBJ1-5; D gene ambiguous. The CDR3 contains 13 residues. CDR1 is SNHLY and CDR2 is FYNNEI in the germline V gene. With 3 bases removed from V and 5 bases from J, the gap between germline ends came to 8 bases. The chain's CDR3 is CASSEGEYQPQHF. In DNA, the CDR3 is TGTGCCAGCAGTGAGGGAGAATATCAGCCCCAGCATTTT.

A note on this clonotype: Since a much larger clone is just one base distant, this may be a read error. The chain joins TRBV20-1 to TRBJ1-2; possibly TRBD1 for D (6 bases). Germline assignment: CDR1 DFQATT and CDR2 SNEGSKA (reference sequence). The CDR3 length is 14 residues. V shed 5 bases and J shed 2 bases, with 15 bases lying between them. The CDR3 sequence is CSAANTGTNYGYTF. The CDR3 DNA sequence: TGCAGTGCTGCAAATACAGGGACCAACTATGGCTACACCTTC.

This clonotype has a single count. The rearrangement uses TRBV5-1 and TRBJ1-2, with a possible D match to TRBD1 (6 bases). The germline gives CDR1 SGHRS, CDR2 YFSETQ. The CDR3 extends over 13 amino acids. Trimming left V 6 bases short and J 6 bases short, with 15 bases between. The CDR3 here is CASKRVDRDGYTF. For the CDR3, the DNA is TGCGCCAGCAAGAGGGTGGACAGAGATGGCTACACCTTC.

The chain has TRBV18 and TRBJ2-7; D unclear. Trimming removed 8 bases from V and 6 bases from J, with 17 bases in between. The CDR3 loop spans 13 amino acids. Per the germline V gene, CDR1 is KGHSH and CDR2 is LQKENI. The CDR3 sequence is CASSQVAGVEQYF. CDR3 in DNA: TGTGCCAGCAGCCAAGTTGCTGGGGTCGAGCAGTACTTC.

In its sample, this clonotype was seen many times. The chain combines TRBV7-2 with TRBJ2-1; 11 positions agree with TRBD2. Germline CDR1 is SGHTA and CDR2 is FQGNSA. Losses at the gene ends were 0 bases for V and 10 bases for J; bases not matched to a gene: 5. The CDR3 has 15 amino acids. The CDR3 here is CASSLASGRAQEQFF. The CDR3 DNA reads TGTGCCAGCAGCTTAGCTAGCGGGAGGGCCCAAGAGCAGTTCTTC.